What follows is one T cell receptor (beta chain) and its context. What it binds is unknown. The data are from a study of cytomegalovirus exposure and HLA in healthy donors. Study-level background: It was reported in a later analysis that the approximately 110 validation repertoires used the same platform as the approximately 670 first-cohort repertoires. Study-wide findings and caveats: In vitro, three CMV-associated chains proved specific for CMV antigens. As was reported, the classifier diagnosed cytomegalovirus status with high specificity and sensitivity.

The CDR3 runs 13 residues. Trimming took 4 bases from V and 8 from J; bases not matched to a gene: 7. Germline V gene lookup returns CDR1 SGDLS and CDR2 YYNGEE. Generated by immunoSEQ multiplex PCR, the TCRdb table keeps only in-frame clones and is missing some. The sample includes roughly 80,000 clones, 94% seen only once; the top ten take more than 2%. The material sequenced was PBMCs. The gene calls are TRBV9 and TRBJ1-1, with 8 bases matching TRBD1. The receptor was derived from a woman in her late teens or twenties in good health and CMV-seronegative. The CDR3, as DNA: TGTGCCAGCAGCCCCTCAGGGGGCTTAGAAGCTTTCTTT. Its translation is CASSPSGGLEAFF.